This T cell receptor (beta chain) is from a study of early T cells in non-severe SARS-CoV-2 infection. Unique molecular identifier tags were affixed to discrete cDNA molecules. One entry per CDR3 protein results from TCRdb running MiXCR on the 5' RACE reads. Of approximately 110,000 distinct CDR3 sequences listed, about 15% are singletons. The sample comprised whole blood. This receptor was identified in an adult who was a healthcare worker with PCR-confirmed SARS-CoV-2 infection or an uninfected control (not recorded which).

The CDR3 region is CASSLSYETQYF. As DNA, the CDR3 is TGCGCCAGCAGCTTGAGTTACGAGACCCAGTACTTC. The rearrangement uses TRBV5-1 and TRBJ2-5; D uncertain. Germline V gene lookup returns CDR1 SGHRS and CDR2 YFSETQ. The CDR3 has 12 amino acids. V lost 1 base and J lost 5, with 6 bases in between.